A single sample gave rise to the 5 T cell receptor beta chains below, sequenced in a study of blood T cell repertoires in COVID-19 (dated by TCRdb to 2020 to 2022). The receptor library was made with the immunoSEQ multiplex PCR assay. TCRdb's version of the immuneACCESS table is confined to in-frame rearrangements and falls short of the full clone set. An unresolved V gene accounts for under half of the shortfall where checked; the remainder is of unknown origin. Recorded for this sample are about 140,000 clones; over 60% of them occurred a single time. Together, the top ten hold approximately 9.4% of the sample. Sequencing was performed on peripheral blood. The receptors shown here come from a woman aged 45 to 65 with active or convalescent COVID-19.

This chain uses TRBV9 with TRBJ2-5; perhaps TRBD2 as D (5 bases). The CDR3 consists of 15 residues. Germline assignment: CDR1 SGDLS and CDR2 YYNGEE. V was cut by 0 bases and J by 1 base, with 10 bases left in between. The CDR3 is CASSVVGLLQETQYF. CDR3 coding DNA: TGTGCCAGCAGCGTAGTAGGACTCCTCCAAGAGACCCAGTACTTC.

The CDR3: CAWSTGLVEQFF. The DNA of the CDR3 is TGTGCCTGGAGTACAGGACTAGTTGAGCAGTTCTTC. The chain recombines TRBV30 with TRBJ2-1; 7 bases are a match to TRBD2. Germline CDR1 is GTSNPN and CDR2 is SVGIG (reference sequence). The CDR3 sequence is 12 residues long. Trimming at V came to 2 bases and at J to 9 bases, leaving 4 bases not matched to a gene.

The rearrangement links TRBV12-3 or TRBV12-4 to TRBJ2-3; perhaps TRBD2 as D (5 bases). CDR3 size: 11 residues. V shed 6 bases and J shed 11 bases, with 12 bases lying between them. CDR3 DNA: TGTGCCAGCAGGGAGGTTCGGGGGCAGTATTTT. It yields the protein CASREVRGQYF.

The V and J genes are TRBV6-2 or TRBV6-3 and TRBJ2-4; weak D call: TRBD2 (6 bases). Trimming stripped 2 bases from V and 3 bases from J, with 11 bases between. CDR3 length: 15 amino acids. Per germline, CDR1 MNHEY and CDR2 SVGEGT. In nucleotides, the CDR3 is TGTGCCAGCAGTTACGGTAGGACTATCAAAAACATTCAGTACTTC. Protein product: CASSYGRTIKNIQYF.

This sequence joins TRBV7-2 and TRBJ2-1; 11 bases are a match to TRBD2. V lost 6 bases to trimming and J lost 7 bases; unmatched junction nucleotides: 8. Germline values: CDR1 SGHTA, CDR2 FQGNSA. CDR3 length: 15 amino acids. The chain's CDR3 is CASRRTSGRDNEQFF. CDR3 coding DNA: TGTGCCAGCAGGCGTACTAGCGGGAGAGATAATGAGCAGTTCTTC.